This T cell receptor (beta chain) was documented in a study of cytomegalovirus exposure and HLA in healthy donors. Findings and caveats of the study: Because they were indistinguishable, some V segments, including TRBV6-2 and TRBV6-3, were excluded. Published work reported that the classifier diagnosed cytomegalovirus status with high specificity and sensitivity.

About this clone itself: Antigen unknown.

The CDR3 extends over 17 amino acids. The V end lost 0 bases, the J end lost 4 bases, and 16 bases lay between the germline ends. Germline V lookup: CDR1 LNHNV, CDR2 YYDKDF (reference sequence). In the PCR, 60 Vbeta and 13 Jbeta primers were used. Sequenced by immunoSEQ multiplex PCR; TCRdb stores in-frame clones only, minus some. The listing contains tens of thousands of clones. The chain joins TRBV15 to TRBJ2-1, with D possibly TRBD1 on 5 matching bases. The sample consisted of PBMCs. The clonotype originates from a woman aged 60-75 years in good health and CMV-seronegative. CDR3 in DNA: TGTGCCACCAGCAGAGATTGGGGCGGAGAAGGTTACAATGAGCAGTTCTTC. It translates to CATSRDWGGEGYNEQFF.